This T cell receptor beta chain was sequenced during a study of cytomegalovirus exposure and HLA in healthy donors. Overall study context: A later analysis reported the same platform for the roughly 120 validation repertoires and the roughly 650 first-cohort repertoires.

Study-wide results and limits: There were about 160 TCR beta chains listed as cytomegalovirus-associated.

Method: immunoSEQ multiplex PCR; TCRdb's copy keeps in-frame clones and lacks some. The sample lists tens of thousands of clones; about 93% were seen once. As concerns this clone: The target antigen is unknown.

CDR1 and CDR2 from the germline V gene are PRHDT and FYEKMQ (reference sequence). CDR3 size: 15 residues. The V and J ends lost 2 bases and 6 bases, in that order; junction bases with no gene match: 8. This receptor was identified in a woman aged 18-29 years in good health and CMV-seronegative. Sequencing was carried out using PBMCs. The chain recombines TRBV13 with TRBJ2-3; 7 nucleotides line up with TRBD1. CDR3 sequence reads: CASSLRVQGTDTQYF. The CDR3 DNA follows: TGTGCCAGCAGCTTAAGGGTACAGGGGACCGATACGCAGTATTTT.